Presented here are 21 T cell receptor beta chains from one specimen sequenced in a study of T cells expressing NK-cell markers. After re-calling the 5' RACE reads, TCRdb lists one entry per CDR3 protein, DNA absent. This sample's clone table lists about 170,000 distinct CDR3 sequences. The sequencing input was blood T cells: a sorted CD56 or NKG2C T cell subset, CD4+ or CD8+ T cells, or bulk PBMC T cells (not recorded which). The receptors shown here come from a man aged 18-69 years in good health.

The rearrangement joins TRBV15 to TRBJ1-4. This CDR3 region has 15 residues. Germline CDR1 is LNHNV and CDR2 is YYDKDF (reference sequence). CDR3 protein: CATSRDSPTNEKLFF.

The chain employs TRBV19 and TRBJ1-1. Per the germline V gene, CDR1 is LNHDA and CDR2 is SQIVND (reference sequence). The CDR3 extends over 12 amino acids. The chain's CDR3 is CASSRSNTEAFF.

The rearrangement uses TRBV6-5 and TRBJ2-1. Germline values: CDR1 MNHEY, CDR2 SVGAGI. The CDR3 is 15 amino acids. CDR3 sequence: CASSYSNLNLDEQFF.

CDR3 in amino acids: CASSQAQGPYEQYF. The V call is TRBV4-1, the J call TRBJ2-7. Per the germline V gene, CDR1 is MGHRA and CDR2 is YSYEKL. This CDR3 has 14 residues.

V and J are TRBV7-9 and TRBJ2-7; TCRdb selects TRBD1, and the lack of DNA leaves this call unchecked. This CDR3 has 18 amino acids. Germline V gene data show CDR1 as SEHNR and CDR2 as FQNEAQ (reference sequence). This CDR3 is CASSHLKRPGTESYEQYF.

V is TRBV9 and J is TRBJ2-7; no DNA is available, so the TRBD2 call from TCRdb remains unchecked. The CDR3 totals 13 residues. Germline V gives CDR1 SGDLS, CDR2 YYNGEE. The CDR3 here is CASSVGGLDEQYF.

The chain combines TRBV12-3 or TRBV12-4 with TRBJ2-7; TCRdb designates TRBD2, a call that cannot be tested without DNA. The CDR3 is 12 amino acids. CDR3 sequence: CASSFLPHEQYF.

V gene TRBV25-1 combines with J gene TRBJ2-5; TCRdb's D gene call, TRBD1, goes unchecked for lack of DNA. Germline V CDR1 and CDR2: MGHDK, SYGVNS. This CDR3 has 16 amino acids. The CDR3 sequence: CASRTGQGTFQETQYF.

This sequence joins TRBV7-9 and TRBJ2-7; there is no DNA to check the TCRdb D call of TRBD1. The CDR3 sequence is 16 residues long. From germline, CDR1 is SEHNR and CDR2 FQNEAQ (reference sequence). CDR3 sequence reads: CASSLGQGPSSYEQYF.

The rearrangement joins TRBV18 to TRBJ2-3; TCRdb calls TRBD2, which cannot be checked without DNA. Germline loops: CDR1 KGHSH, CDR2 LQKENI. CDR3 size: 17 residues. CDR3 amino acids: CASSLGPKLAGTDTQYF.

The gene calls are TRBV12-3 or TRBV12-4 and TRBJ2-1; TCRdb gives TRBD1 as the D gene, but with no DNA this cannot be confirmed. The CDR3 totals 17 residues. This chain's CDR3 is CASSLSEGQGRYNEQFF.

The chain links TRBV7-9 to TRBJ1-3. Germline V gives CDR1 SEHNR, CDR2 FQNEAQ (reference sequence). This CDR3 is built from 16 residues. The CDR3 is CASSSPISLPGNTIYF.

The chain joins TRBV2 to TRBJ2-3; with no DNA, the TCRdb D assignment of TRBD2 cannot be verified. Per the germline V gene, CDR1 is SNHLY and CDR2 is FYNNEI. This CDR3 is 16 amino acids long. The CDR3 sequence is CASSDYFAGSTDTQYF.

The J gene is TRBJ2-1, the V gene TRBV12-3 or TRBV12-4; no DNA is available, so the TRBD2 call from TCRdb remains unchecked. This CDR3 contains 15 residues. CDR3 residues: CASSTTSGAYFEQFF.

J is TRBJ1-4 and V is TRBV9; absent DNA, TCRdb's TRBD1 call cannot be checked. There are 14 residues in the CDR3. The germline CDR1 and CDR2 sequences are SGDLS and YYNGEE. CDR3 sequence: CASSNGGSNEKLFF.

The chain's CDR3 is CASSLEGTGYGYTF. The chain couples TRBV7-9 to TRBJ1-2. The CDR3 spans 14 residues. Per the germline V gene, CDR1 is SEHNR and CDR2 is FQNEAQ (reference sequence).

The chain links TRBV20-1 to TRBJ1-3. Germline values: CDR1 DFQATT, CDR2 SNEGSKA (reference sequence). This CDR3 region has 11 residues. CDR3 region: CSADGGNTIYF.

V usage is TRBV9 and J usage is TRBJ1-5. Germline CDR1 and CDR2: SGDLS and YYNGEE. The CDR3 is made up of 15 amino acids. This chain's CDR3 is CASSVGTVINEPQHF. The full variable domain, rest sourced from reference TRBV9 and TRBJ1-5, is DSGVTQTPKHLITATGQRVTLRCSPRSGDLSVYWYQQSLDQGLQFLIQYYNGEERAKGNILERFSAQQFPDLHSELNLSSLELGDSALYFCASSVGTVINEPQHFGDGTRLSIL.

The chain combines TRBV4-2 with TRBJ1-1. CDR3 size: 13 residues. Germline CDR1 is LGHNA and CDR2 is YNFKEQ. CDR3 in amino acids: CASSQEVTTEAFF.

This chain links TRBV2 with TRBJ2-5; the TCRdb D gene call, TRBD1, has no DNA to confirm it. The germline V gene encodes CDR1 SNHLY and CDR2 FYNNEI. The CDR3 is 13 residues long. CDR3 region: CASSRVPDETQYF. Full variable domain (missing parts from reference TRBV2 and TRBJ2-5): EPEVTQTPSHQVTQMGQEVILRCVPISNHLYFYWYRQILGQKVEFLVSFYNNEISEKSEIFDDQFSVERPDGSNFTLKIRSTKLEDSAMYFCASSRVPDETQYFGPGTRLLVL.

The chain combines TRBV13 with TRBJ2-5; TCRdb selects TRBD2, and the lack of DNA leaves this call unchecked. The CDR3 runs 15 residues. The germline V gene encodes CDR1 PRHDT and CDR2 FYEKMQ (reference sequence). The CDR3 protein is CASSPRLAGLETQYF.